This T cell receptor (beta chain) was captured in a study of Graves' ophthalmopathy and Graves' hyperthyroidism. Study-level results: The model reached approximately 71% sensitivity and roughly 72% specificity for predicting ophthalmopathy progression.

Notes on this clonotype: Antigen: not known.

For donors with ophthalmopathy, the disease showed moderate-to-severe activity, reached CAS ≥3 and NOSPECS ≥4, and had lasted under 3 months. Clinical symptoms, serum thyroxine, TRAb, thyroid ultrasound and orbital computed tomography were relied on for diagnosis. A volume of approximately 9.2 ml of fresh peripheral blood supplied the PBMCs. CDR3 regions of TCR beta were amplified from RNA transcripts. An opening RT-PCR round employed HTBI primers and preceded a second-round multiplex PCR. One entry per CDR3 protein, called by TCRdb with MiXCR from the multiplex PCR reads. The sample yields over 650,000 distinct CDR3 sequences, under 50% seen once. The sequence derives from an adult man with Graves' ophthalmopathy. The sequencing sample was made of peripheral blood.

The CDR3 spells CAISERGKDTEAFF. The CDR3 DNA sequence: TGTGCCATCAGTGAAAGGGGTAAAGACACTGAAGCTTTCTTT. This sequence joins TRBV10-3 and TRBJ1-1, with D perhaps TRBD1 (5 bases). Germline V gene lookup returns CDR1 ENHRY and CDR2 SYGVKD. The ends were cut back, 3 bases at V and 3 bases at J, with 11 bases in the middle. The CDR3 consists of 14 residues.